In its sample, the clone carrying this T cell receptor (beta chain) was seen a few times. Its antigen is currently unknown. CDR1 SQVTM and CDR2 ANQGSEA come from the germline V gene. J gave up 0 bases and V 6 bases, and 13 bases lay outside the gene matches. This CDR3 region has 16 residues. This sample was included in a study of T cells after yellow fever vaccination. Overall study findings and caveats: Weaker, the secondary response peaked sooner, at day 5 versus 15.

A process of 5'RACE template switching, which added a universal primer site and UMIs, was used to make TCR cDNA. TCRdb processed the 5' RACE reads anew with MiXCR; each CDR3 protein has one entry. Of about 230,000 distinct CDR3 sequences listed, roughly 6.3% are singletons. V gene TRBV29-1 combines with J gene TRBJ2-7, with 8 bases that match TRBD1. The clonotype originates from a man younger than 40 who received the YFV17D yellow fever vaccine. The sequenced sample was CD4+ T cells sorted from PBMCs, obtained on the day of the yellow fever booster vaccination. The CDR3 coding sequence is TGCAGCGTGGGGGGTAGGGGGACAGGTTCCTCCTACGAGCAGTACTTC. It codes for CSVGGRGTGSSYEQYF.